This T cell receptor (beta chain) came from a study of blood T cells in healthy people across ages. CDR3 size: 13 residues. V was clipped by 4 bases and J by 4 bases, with 11 bases between them. Germline CDR1 reads SQVTM; CDR2 reads ANQGSEA. This clonotype was seen a few times. Its cognate antigen is unknown. Extraction of total RNA produced a minimum of 5 micrograms from each sample. A sample-barcoded 5' primer and a J-beta primer mix were used in a second PCR of roughly 6 to 11 cycles. Through a template-switch adaptor with 12 random nucleotides, each cDNA molecule received a tag. From the 5' RACE reads, TCRdb called clonotypes with MiXCR, one entry per CDR3 protein. The sample lists about a million distinct CDR3 sequences, 35% to 40% occurring once. Study-wide findings and caveats: Diversity was higher, and naive CD4+ cells more numerous, in long-lived donors than in aged donors.

Sequences were obtained from blood. The chain links TRBV29-1 to TRBJ2-1, with D possibly being TRBD2 (7 bases). The receptor was isolated from a young man in good health. CDR3 in amino acids: CSVGGGEYNEQFF. DNA for the CDR3: TGCAGCGTTGGCGGGGGCGAATACAATGAGCAGTTCTTC.